A selection of T cell receptor beta chains follows, all from one sample in a study of T cell responses to AZD1222 COVID-19 vaccine. The repertoire was sequenced with immunoSEQ multiplex PCR; TCRdb's copy has only in-frame clones and lacks some. Of approximately 100,000 clones in the sample, approximately 87% are singletons; the top ten hold roughly 4.4%. Sample: peripheral blood, taken 28 days after the second AZD1222 dose. Source of these receptors: an adult who received the AZD1222 COVID-19 vaccine. Each CDR3 is given with its conserved first and last residue. The D gene is left open where the match is weak. Not all rows give a size; the values are once, few, many and, for expanded clones, a class.

TRBD1	TRBV20-1	-	TRBJ1-1	TGCAGTGCTAGTCGGGGCCGACAAAAGACGGGACAGGGGTTTTTTAACACTGAAGCTTTCTTT	CSASRGRQKTGQGFFNTEAFF
TRBD2	TRBV28	-	TRBJ2-7	TGTGCCAGCAGTTTTACGGGAGGGCCCTCCTACGAGCAGTACTTC	CASSFTGGPSYEQYF
TRBD1	TRBV28	-	TRBJ2-1	TGTGCCAGCAGTTCCCCAACAGGGGACAATGAGCAGTTCTTC	CASSSPTGDNEQFF
TRBD1	TRBV6-1	few	TRBJ1-2	TGTGCCAGCAGTGCGGAAACAGGGGGCTTTGGATATGGCTACACCTTC	CASSAETGGFGYGYTF
TRBD2	TRBV19	once	TRBJ2-1	TGTGCCAGTTCTGAGCGGGGAGCCCCCTCGGATGAGCAGTTCTTC	CASSERGAPSDEQFF
-	TRBV6-2/TRBV6-3	-	TRBJ1-2	TGTGCCAGCAGTTACGACGGACTTTCTTTGGGGGGCTACACCTTC	CASSYDGLSLGGYTF
-	TRBV27	-	TRBJ2-5	TGTGCCAGCAGTAACCCGGCGGAGACCCAGTACTTC	CASSNPAETQYF
TRBD1	TRBV7-8	-	TRBJ1-5	TGTGCCAGCAGCTTATGGAACCGGGACAGCTTTAGCAATCAGCCCCAGCATTTT	CASSLWNRDSFSNQPQHF
-	TRBV6-5	-	TRBJ1-1	TGTGCCAGCAGTTACCGTACGTCGGGGCAACTAGGGGCTTTCTTT	CASSYRTSGQLGAFF
TRBD2	TRBV29-1	-	TRBJ2-7	TGCAGCGTGGACGCGGGACTAGCGTCCAACGAGCAGTACTTC	CSVDAGLASNEQYF
TRBD2	TRBV5-1	-	TRBJ2-3	TGCGCCAGCAGCTTAGCGGGAGATAGGACAGATACGCAGTATTTT	CASSLAGDRTDTQYF
TRBD1	TRBV30	-	TRBJ2-3	TGTGCCTGGAGTGACCCCGCCCCAGGGGGAAGAACAGATACGCAGTATTTT	CAWSDPAPGGRTDTQYF
TRBD1	TRBV4-2	-	TRBJ1-5	TGTGCCAGCAGCCAAGATAAACAGGGGGCTCAGCCCCAGCATTTT	CASSQDKQGAQPQHF
TRBD1	TRBV27	-	TRBJ2-7	TGTGCCAGCAGTTTGGCCGGGACAGGGCCATACGAGCAGTACTTC	CASSLAGTGPYEQYF
-	TRBV6-1	-	TRBJ2-7	TGTGCCAGCAGTGCGTCGGGACGACTGAACCAGTACGAGCAGTACTTC	CASSASGRLNQYEQYF
-	TRBV7-2	-	TRBJ1-1	TGTGCCAGCGCGCGCGACGTTAACACTGAAGCTTTCTTT	CASARDVNTEAFF
-	TRBV11-2	-	TRBJ1-1	TGTGCCAGCAGCTTGCGTGGTCCGGGACAAGGGAACACTGAAGCTTTCTTT	CASSLRGPGQGNTEAFF
TRBD1	TRBV29-1	once	TRBJ1-2	TGCAGCGTCGCTGCCGGGACAGGGACATCTAACTATGGCTACACCTTC	CSVAAGTGTSNYGYTF